These 22 T cell receptor beta chains were sequenced from one sample in a study of spatial heterogeneity in lung cancer. One entry per CDR3 protein, called by TCRdb with MiXCR from the 5' RACE reads. The profile shows 4,000 to 5,000 distinct CDR3 sequences, about an eighth of them singletons. The sample's time point: sample taken at primary tumor resection. For these receptors, no antigen is known. Study conclusions and caveats: It was found that expanded intratumoral alpha and beta TCR counts tracked tumor mutation counts.

The sequenced sample was lung tumor tissue, obtained at surgery. These receptors all stem from a female donor with early-stage non-small cell lung cancer.

In its sample, this clonotype ranks as medium-sized (0.01 to 0.1%). This chain connects TRBV6-6 to TRBJ2-5; TRBD1 aligns across 9 bases. Germline assignment: CDR1 MNHNY and CDR2 SVGAGI (reference sequence). This CDR3 is built from 14 residues. The V gene end was trimmed by 5 bases and the J gene end by 7 bases; junction bases not matched to a gene: 8. DNA for the CDR3: TGTGCCAGCAGTACGGGACAGGGTTTTATGACCCAGTACTTC. Protein sequence: CASSTGQGFMTQYF.

This clonotype counts as medium-sized. The chain carries TRBV29-1 and TRBJ1-2; no definite D call. The V end was cut by 2 bases, the J end by 8 bases, with 12 bases between. CDR1 and CDR2 from the germline V gene are SQVTM and ANQGSEA. The length of the CDR3 is 12 residues. The CDR3 sequence: CSVEWPVGGYTF. CDR3 sequence (DNA): TGCAGCGTTGAATGGCCGGTCGGAGGCTACACCTTC. The full variable domain, completed using reference TRBV29-1 and TRBJ1-2, is SAVISQKPSRDICQRGTSLTIQCQVDSQVTMMFWYRQQPGQSLTLIATANQGSEATYESGFVIDKFPISRPNLTFSTLTVSNMSPEDSSIYLCSVEWPVGGYTFGSGTRLTVV.

This clonotype is medium-sized (0.01 to 0.1%) in the sample. The genes are TRBV20-1 and TRBJ2-3; tentatively, D is TRBD2 (5 bases). Between the trimmed V and J ends, which lost 1 base and 0 bases, there was a span of 11 bases. Per the germline V gene, CDR1 is DFQATT and CDR2 is SNEGSKA (reference sequence). This CDR3 is 15 amino acids long. CDR3 loop: CSARAPGSSTDTQYF. In DNA, the CDR3 is TGCAGTGCTAGAGCCCCGGGGTCTAGCACAGATACGCAGTATTTT.

The chain is built from TRBV6-5 and TRBJ2-7; 9 bases line up with TRBD1. This CDR3 spans 13 amino acids. Germline V lookup: CDR1 MNHEY, CDR2 SVGAGI. The V segment lost 6 bases and the J segment 7 bases; nucleotides outside the gene matches: 7. The CDR3 reads CASREQGAGEQYF. For the CDR3, the DNA is TGTGCCAGCAGGGAACAGGGGGCAGGTGAGCAGTACTTC.

This clonotype was detected many times. The chain joins TRBV30 to TRBJ2-7; 11 nucleotides agree with TRBD2. The germline V gene has CDR1 GTSNPN and CDR2 SVGIG (reference sequence). There are 13 residues in the CDR3. The trim removed 5 bases at V and 6 bases at J, leaving 6 bases unmatched. The CDR3 sequence is CAWADGLAGEQYF. The CDR3 region has the DNA TGTGCCTGGGCCGACGGACTAGCGGGCGAGCAGTACTTC.

This clonotype is judged medium-sized (0.01 to 0.1%). The chain uses TRBV20-1 and TRBJ1-5, with D tentatively TRBD1 (5 bases). The CDR3 is 13 residues long. Trimming left V 5 bases short and J 5 bases short, with 13 bases between. Per germline, CDR1 DFQATT and CDR2 SNEGSKA (reference sequence). CDR3 loop: CSAGGRDYQPQHF. CDR3 DNA sequence: TGCAGTGCTGGCGGGAGGGACTATCAGCCCCAGCATTTT.

The CDR3 spells CASSTQGGTEAFF. The DNA of the CDR3 is TGTGCCAGCAGTACACAGGGTGGGACTGAAGCTTTCTTT. The chain joins TRBV6-4 to TRBJ1-1, with a tentative D call TRBD1 (6 bases). This CDR3 region has 13 residues. V lost 5 bases to trimming and J lost 5 bases, with 12 bases between them. The germline gives CDR1 MRHNA, CDR2 SNTAGT.

This clonotype has just a few counts. This chain joins TRBV9 and TRBJ2-3, with TRBD1 identical over 7 bases. Germline V gene sequence: CDR1 SGDLS, CDR2 YYNGEE. Trimming took 0 bases from V and 3 from J; bases not matched to a gene: 10. The CDR3 has 17 amino acids. CDR3 DNA sequence: TGTGCCAGCAGCGTAGGAAGGGACAGCAGGAGTACAGATACGCAGTATTTT. Its translation: CASSVGRDSRSTDTQYF.

By its share, this clonotype is medium-sized (0.01 to 0.1%). V and J are TRBV27 and TRBJ1-1, with 7 bases identical to TRBD1. The CDR3 loop spans 16 amino acids. The trim removed 2 bases at V and 1 base at J, leaving 7 bases unmatched. Germline V gives CDR1 MNHEY, CDR2 SMNVEV (reference sequence). The CDR3 spells CASSLVAWTGNTEAFF. The CDR3, as DNA: TGTGCCAGCAGTTTAGTAGCTTGGACAGGGAACACTGAAGCTTTCTTT.

The chain has TRBV7-6 and TRBJ1-2, with D unresolved. Germline V gene lookup returns CDR1 SGHVS and CDR2 FNYEAQ. CDR3 length: 14 amino acids. Trimming pared 2 bases from V and 3 bases from J, leaving 10 bases between. In DNA, the CDR3 is TGTGCCAGCAGCTTACGCGAGGCGGACTATGGCTACACCTTC. The encoded protein is CASSLREADYGYTF. The complete variable domain, with remaining parts taken from reference TRBV7-6 and TRBJ1-2, reads GAGVSQSPRYKVTKRGQDVALRCDPISGHVSLYWYRQALGQGPEFLTYFNYEAQQDKSGLPNDRFSAERPEGSISTLTIQRTEQRDSAMYRCASSLREADYGYTFGSGTRLTVV.

This clonotype is classed as medium-sized. The chain couples TRBV6-9 to TRBJ2-7; 8 nucleotides match TRBD1. This CDR3 has 16 residues. Per germline, CDR1 MNHGY and CDR2 SVAAGI. J lost 1 base, V lost 3 bases, and 8 bases had no gene match. This CDR3 reads CASSYGLQGGSYEQYF. CDR3 DNA: TGTGCCAGCAGTTACGGCCTACAGGGGGGATCCTACGAGCAGTACTTC.

At least ten counts were recorded for this clonotype. The rearrangement uses TRBV5-1 and TRBJ2-3; D uncertain. With 3 bases removed from V and 0 bases from J, the gap between germline ends came to 11 bases. Germline-derived CDR1 and CDR2 are SGHRS and YFSETQ. CDR3 length: 15 residues. For the CDR3, the DNA is TGCGCCAGCAGCTCGACTGGAACTAGCACAGATACGCAGTATTTT. Protein: CASSSTGTSTDTQYF.

This clonotype was found many times. The V gene is TRBV5-1, the J gene TRBJ1-4; D may be TRBD1 (5 bases). This CDR3 has 15 residues. Trimming took 3 bases from V and 2 from J, leaving 11 bases between them. Per germline, CDR1 SGHRS and CDR2 YFSETQ. CDR3 protein: CASSSTGVTNEKLFF. CDR3 in DNA: TGCGCCAGCAGCTCCACGGGGGTTACTAATGAAAAACTGTTTTTT.

This clonotype was counted between two and nine times. This sequence joins TRBV4-2 and TRBJ1-5; no firm D call. The CDR3 contains 14 residues. Per the germline V gene, CDR1 is LGHNA and CDR2 is YNFKEQ. V gave up 1 base and J gave up 8 bases, with 12 bases separating them. The CDR3 DNA follows: TGTGCCAGCAGCCAAGGCGGTGGGTTGAAGCCCCAGCATTTT. Translated, it gives CASSQGGGLKPQHF.

This clonotype counts as large (0.1 to 1%). V usage is TRBV20-1 and J usage is TRBJ2-3; 8 nucleotides agree with TRBD2. From germline, CDR1 is DFQATT and CDR2 SNEGSKA (reference sequence). With 5 bases clipped from V and 4 bases from J, the junction kept 11 bases outside the gene matches. CDR3 length: 15 amino acids. In nucleotides, the CDR3 is TGCAGTGCTGATTCGGGACTAGGGGTCCCAGATACGCAGTATTTT. It yields the protein CSADSGLGVPDTQYF.

In this sample, this clonotype is medium-sized. V is TRBV28 and J is TRBJ2-7, with no clear D. Per germline, CDR1 MDHEN and CDR2 SYDVKM. V shed 7 bases and J shed 12 bases, with 10 bases lying between them. This CDR3 has 9 residues. CDR3 residues: CASMGLRYF. CDR3 in DNA: TGTGCCAGCATGGGCCTGCGGTACTTC.

By proportion, this clonotype is medium-sized. The chain links TRBV2 to TRBJ1-1; perhaps TRBD1 as D (6 bases). There are 14 residues in the CDR3. V was trimmed by 6 bases and J by 5 bases, leaving 16 bases between them. The germline gives CDR1 SNHLY, CDR2 FYNNEI. In nucleotides, the CDR3 is TGTGCCAGCAGCGCCGAGACAGGCGGAACTGAAGCTTTCTTT. Protein sequence: CASSAETGGTEAFF.

This clonotype is medium-sized within its sample. This sequence joins TRBV4-1 and TRBJ2-5; TRBD1 might be the D (6 bases). Trimming left V 1 base short and J 1 base short, with 13 bases between. Germline V lookup: CDR1 MGHRA, CDR2 YSYEKL. The CDR3 totals 16 residues. The CDR3 DNA is TGCGCCAGCAGCCAAGGGACAGTGGCCTTCCAAGAGACCCAGTACTTC. Amino acid sequence: CASSQGTVAFQETQYF.

This clonotype is deemed medium-sized. This sequence joins TRBV7-9 and TRBJ2-5; a possible D gene is TRBD2 (6 bases). Trimming took off 6 bases at V and 5 bases at J, with 16 bases between the two ends. Germline lookup yields CDR1 SEHNR and CDR2 FQNEAQ (reference sequence). The CDR3 contains 14 residues. CDR3 in amino acids: CASRGDSRGETQYF. CDR3 bases: TGTGCCAGCAGGGGGGACTCGAGAGGGGAGACCCAGTACTTC.

This clonotype has just a few counts. The chain links TRBV4-2 to TRBJ2-2; perhaps TRBD2 as D (6 bases). Per the germline V gene, CDR1 is LGHNA and CDR2 is YNFKEQ. V was shortened by 2 bases and J by 2 bases, with 12 bases between the two germline ends. This CDR3 contains 16 residues. The CDR3 region is CASSQLRGDNTGELFF. The CDR3 DNA sequence: TGTGCCAGCAGCCAACTACGCGGGGATAACACCGGGGAGCTGTTTTTT.

In this sample, this clonotype is medium-sized. The chain recombines TRBV14 with TRBJ1-2; D gene uncertain. This CDR3 comprises 12 residues. V lost 8 bases and J 0 bases, leaving 7 bases between the germline ends. Looked up from germline, CDR1 is SGHDN and CDR2 is FVKESK. In nucleotides, the CDR3 is TGTGCCAGCGGCTTAGCTAACTATGGCTACACCTTC. As protein: CASGLANYGYTF.

The chain recombines TRBV20-1 with TRBJ1-4, with D uncertain. Trimming removed 1 base from V and 0 bases from J, with 6 bases in between. CDR1 and CDR2 (germline): DFQATT, SNEGSKA (reference sequence). This CDR3 region has 14 residues. The CDR3 nucleotides are TGCAGTGCTAGAGTGACTGCAACTAATGAAAAACTGTTTTTT. Encoded protein: CSARVTATNEKLFF.